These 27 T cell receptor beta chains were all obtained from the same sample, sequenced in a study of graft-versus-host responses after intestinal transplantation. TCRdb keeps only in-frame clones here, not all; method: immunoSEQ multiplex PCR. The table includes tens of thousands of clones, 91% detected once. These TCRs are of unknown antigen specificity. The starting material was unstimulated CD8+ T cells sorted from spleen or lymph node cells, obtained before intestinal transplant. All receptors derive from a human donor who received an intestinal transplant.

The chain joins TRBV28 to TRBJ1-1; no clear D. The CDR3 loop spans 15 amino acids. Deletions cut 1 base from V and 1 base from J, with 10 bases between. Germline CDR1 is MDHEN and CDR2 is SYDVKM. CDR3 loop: CASSLYSGSNTEAFF. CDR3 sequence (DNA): TGTGCCAGCAGTTTATATTCCGGGTCGAACACTGAAGCTTTCTTT. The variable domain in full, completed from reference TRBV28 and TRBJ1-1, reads DVKVTQSSRYLVKRTGEKVFLECVQDMDHENMFWYRQDPGLGLRLIYFSYDVKMKEKGDIPEGYSVSREKKERFSLILESASTNQTSMYLCASSLYSGSNTEAFFGQGTRLTVV.

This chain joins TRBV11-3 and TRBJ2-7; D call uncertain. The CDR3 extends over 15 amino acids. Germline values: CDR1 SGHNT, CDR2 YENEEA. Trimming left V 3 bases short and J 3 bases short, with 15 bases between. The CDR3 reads CASSFGWKIGYEQYF. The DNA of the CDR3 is TGTGCCAGCAGCTTCGGGTGGAAAATCGGCTACGAGCAGTACTTC.

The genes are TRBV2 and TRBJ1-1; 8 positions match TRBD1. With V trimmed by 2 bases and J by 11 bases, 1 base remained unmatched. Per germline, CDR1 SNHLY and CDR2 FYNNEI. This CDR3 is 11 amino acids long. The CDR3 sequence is CASSERDRAFF. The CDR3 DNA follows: TGTGCCAGCAGTGAAAGGGACAGGGCTTTCTTT.

The CDR3 region is CASSLEEGNTIYF. The CDR3 DNA is TGTGCCAGCAGCTTAGAAGAGGGAAACACCATATATTTT. The chain is built from TRBV11-2 and TRBJ1-3; D call uncertain. The germline gives CDR1 SGHAT, CDR2 FQNNGV. This CDR3 has 13 amino acids. V lost 0 bases, J lost 4 bases, and 4 bases lay in between.

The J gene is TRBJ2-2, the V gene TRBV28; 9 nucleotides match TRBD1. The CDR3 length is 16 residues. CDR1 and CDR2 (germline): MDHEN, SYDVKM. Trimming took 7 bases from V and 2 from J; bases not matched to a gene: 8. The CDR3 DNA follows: TGTGCCAGCAAGGACAGGGGAAGTCGAAACACCGGGGAGCTGTTTTTT. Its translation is CASKDRGSRNTGELFF.

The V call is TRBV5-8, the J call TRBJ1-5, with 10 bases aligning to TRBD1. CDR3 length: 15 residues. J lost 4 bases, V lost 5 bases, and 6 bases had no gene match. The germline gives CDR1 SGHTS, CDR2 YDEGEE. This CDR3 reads CASRTGTGENQPQHF. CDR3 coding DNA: TGTGCCAGCAGAACCGGGACAGGGGAAAATCAGCCCCAGCATTTT.

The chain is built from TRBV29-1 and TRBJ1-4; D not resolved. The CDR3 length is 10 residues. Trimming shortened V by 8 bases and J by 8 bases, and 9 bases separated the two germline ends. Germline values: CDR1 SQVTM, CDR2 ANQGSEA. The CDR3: CSKCPEKLFF. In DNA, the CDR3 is TGCAGCAAATGTCCGGAAAAACTGTTTTTT.

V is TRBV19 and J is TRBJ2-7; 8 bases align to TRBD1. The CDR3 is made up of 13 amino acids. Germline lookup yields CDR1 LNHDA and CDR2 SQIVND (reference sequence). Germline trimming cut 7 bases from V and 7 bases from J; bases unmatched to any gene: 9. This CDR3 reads CASTQGASGEQYF. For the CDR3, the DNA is TGTGCCAGTACTCAGGGGGCGTCGGGAGAGCAGTACTTC.

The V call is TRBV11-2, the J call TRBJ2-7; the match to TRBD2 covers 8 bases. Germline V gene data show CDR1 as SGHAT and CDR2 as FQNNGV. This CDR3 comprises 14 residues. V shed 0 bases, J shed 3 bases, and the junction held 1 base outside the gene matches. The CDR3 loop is CASSLDSGNYEQYF. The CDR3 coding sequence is TGTGCCAGCAGCTTAGATAGCGGGAACTACGAGCAGTACTTC.

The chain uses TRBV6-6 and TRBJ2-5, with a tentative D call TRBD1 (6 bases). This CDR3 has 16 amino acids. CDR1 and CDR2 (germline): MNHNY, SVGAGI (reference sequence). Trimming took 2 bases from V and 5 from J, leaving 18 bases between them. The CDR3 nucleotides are TGTGCCAGCAGTTACACCCATAACAGGGCATTTGAGACCCAGTACTTC. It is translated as CASSYTHNRAFETQYF.

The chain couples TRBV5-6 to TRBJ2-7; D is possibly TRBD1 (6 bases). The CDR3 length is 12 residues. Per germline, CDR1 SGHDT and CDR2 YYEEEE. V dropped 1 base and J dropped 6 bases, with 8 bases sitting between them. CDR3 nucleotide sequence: TGTGCCAGCAGCTTGACAGGGTTCGAGCAGTACTTC. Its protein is CASSLTGFEQYF.

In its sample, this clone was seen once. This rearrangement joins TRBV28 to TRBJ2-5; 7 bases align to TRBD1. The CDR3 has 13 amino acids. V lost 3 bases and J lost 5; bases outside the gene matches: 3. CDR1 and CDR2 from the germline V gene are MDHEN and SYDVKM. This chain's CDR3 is CASSFDRDETQYF. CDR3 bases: TGTGCCAGCAGTTTCGACAGGGATGAGACCCAGTACTTC.

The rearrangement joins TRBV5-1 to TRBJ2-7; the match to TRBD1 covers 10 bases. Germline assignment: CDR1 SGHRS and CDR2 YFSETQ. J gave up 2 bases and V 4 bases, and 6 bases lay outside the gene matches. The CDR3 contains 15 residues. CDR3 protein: CASSVGQGFTYEQYF. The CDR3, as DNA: TGCGCCAGCAGCGTGGGACAGGGGTTTACCTACGAGCAGTACTTC. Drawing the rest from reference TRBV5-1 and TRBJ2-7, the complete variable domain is KAGVTQTPRYLIKTRGQQVTLSCSPISGHRSVSWYQQTPGQGLQFLFEYFSETQRNKGNFPGRFSGRQFSNSRSEMNVSTLELGDSALYLCASSVGQGFTYEQYFGPGTRLTVT.

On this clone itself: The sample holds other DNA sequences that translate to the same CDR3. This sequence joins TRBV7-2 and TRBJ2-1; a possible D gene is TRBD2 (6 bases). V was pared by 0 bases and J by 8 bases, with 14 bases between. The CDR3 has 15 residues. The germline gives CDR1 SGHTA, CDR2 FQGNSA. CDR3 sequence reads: CASSLARGPKDEQFF. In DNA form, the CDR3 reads TGTGCCAGCAGCTTAGCGCGGGGACCCAAAGATGAGCAGTTCTTC.

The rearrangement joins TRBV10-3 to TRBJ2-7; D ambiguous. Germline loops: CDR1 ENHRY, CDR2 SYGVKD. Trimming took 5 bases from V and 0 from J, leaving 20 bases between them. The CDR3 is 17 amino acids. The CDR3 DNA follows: TGTGCCATCAGTCGGTCCCTCGACAAGGCCAGCTCCTACGAGCAGTACTTC. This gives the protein CAISRSLDKASSYEQYF.

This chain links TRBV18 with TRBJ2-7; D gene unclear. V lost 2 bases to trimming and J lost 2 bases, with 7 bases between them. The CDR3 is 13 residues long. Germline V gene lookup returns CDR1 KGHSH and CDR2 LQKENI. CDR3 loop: CASSPTVPYEQYF. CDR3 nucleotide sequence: TGTGCCAGCTCACCAACGGTTCCCTACGAGCAGTACTTC. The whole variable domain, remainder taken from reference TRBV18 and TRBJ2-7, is NAGVMQNPRHLVRRRGQEARLRCSPMKGHSHVYWYRQLPEEGLKFMVYLQKENIIDESGMPKERFSAEFPKEGPSILRIQQVVRGDSAAYFCASSPTVPYEQYFGPGTRLTVT.

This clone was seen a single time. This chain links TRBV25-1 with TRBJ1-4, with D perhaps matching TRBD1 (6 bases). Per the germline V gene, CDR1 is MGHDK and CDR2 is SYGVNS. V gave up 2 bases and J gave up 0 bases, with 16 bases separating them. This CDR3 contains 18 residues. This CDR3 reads CASSETGPSVATNEKLFF. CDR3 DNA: TGTGCCAGCAGTGAAACAGGGCCCTCTGTTGCAACTAATGAAAAACTGTTTTTT. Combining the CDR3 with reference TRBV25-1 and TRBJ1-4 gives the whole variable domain EADIYQTPRYLVIGTGKKITLECSQTMGHDKMYWYQQDPGMELHLIHYSYGVNSTEKGDLSSESTVSRIRTEHFPLTLESARPSHTSQYLCASSETGPSVATNEKLFFGSGTQLSVL.

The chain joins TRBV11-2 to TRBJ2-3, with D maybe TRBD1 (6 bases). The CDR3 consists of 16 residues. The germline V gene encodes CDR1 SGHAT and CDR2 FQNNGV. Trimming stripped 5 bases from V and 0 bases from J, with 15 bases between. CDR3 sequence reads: CASSERGTASTDTQYF. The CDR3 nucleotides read TGTGCCAGCAGCGAAAGGGGGACGGCAAGCACAGATACGCAGTATTTT.

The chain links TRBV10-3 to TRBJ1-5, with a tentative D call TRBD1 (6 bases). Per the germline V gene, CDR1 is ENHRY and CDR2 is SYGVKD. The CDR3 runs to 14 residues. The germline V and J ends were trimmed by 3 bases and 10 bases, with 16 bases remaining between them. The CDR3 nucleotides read TGTGCCATCAGTGAAAAAAGGGGGTTTGGACCCCAGCATTTT. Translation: CAISEKRGFGPQHF.

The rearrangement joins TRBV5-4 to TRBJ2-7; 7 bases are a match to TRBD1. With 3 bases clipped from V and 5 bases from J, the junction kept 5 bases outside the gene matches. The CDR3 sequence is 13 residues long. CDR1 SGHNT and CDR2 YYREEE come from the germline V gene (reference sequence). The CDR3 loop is CASSSMTGNEQYF. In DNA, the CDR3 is TGTGCCAGCAGCTCGATGACAGGGAACGAGCAGTACTTC.

CDR3 DNA: TGTGCCAGCAGCGCTGACAGGGGAGGAAACACTGAAGCTTTCTTT. This codes for CASSADRGGNTEAFF. The rearrangement joins TRBV7-9 to TRBJ1-1, with TRBD1 matching 8 bases. The germline CDR1 and CDR2 sequences are SEHNR and FQNEAQ (reference sequence). V dropped 5 bases and J dropped 2; count of bases not matched to a gene: 7. CDR3 length: 15 amino acids.

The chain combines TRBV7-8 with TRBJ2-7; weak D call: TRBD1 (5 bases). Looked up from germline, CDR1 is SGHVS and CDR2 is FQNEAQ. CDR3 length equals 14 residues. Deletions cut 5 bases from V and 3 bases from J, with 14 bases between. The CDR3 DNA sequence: TGTGCCAGCAGCCCTAGAGACAGTTTCTACGAGCAGTACTTC. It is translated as CASSPRDSFYEQYF.

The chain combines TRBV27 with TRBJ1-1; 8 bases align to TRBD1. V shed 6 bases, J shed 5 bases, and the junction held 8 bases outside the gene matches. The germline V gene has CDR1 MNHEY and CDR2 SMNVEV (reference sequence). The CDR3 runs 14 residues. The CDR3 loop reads CASRPGTGRTEAFF. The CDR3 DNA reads TGTGCCAGCAGACCCGGGACAGGTCGAACTGAAGCTTTCTTT.

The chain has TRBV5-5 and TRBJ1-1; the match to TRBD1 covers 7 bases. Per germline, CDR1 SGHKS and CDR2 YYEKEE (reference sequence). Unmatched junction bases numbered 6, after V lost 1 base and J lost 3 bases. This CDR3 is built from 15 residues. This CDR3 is CASSLIQGQYTEAFF. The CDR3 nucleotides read TGTGCCAGCAGCTTGATTCAGGGACAGTACACTGAAGCTTTCTTT.

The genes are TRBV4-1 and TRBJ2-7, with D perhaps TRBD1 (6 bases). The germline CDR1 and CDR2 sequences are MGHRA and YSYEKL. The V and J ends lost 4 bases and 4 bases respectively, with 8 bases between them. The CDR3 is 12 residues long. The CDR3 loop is CASSLQGYEQYF. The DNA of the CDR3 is TGCGCCAGCAGCCTACAGGGTTACGAGCAGTACTTC.

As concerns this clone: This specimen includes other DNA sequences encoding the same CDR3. The CDR3 reads CASSDRDSEQFF. The CDR3 DNA is TGTGCCAGTAGCGACCGGGACAGTGAGCAGTTCTTC. The chain employs TRBV19 and TRBJ2-1; 7 bases align to TRBD1. This CDR3 contains 12 residues. Germline V CDR1 and CDR2: LNHDA, SQIVND (reference sequence). Trimming removed 6 bases from V and 9 bases from J; junction bases left unmatched: 5.

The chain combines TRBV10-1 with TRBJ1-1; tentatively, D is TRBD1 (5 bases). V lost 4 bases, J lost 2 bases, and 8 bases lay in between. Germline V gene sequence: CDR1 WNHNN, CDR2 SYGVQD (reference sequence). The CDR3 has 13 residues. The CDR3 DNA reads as TGCGCCAGCAGTGTCAGGGAAAACACTGAAGCTTTCTTT. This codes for CASSVRENTEAFF.